This is a list of T cell receptor beta chains from one sample in a study of T cells in Graves' hyperthyroidism and ophthalmopathy. TCRdb analysed the multiplex PCR reads with MiXCR anew, one entry per CDR3 protein. The table has around 620,000 distinct CDR3 sequences, 11% to 15% seen once. Sequenced input: blood. The receptors were gathered from a woman younger than 30 with Graves' ophthalmopathy. The CDR3 runs from the conserved cysteine through the conserved F or W. A D gene is named only where the DNA matches it firmly. Clone sizes are given selectively: once, few, many, or a class where the clone is expanded.

.,TRBJ2-1,many,TRBV27,15,CASRLAPDGLNEQFF,TGTGCCAGCCGGCTAGCGCCTGACGGCCTGAATGAGCAGTTCTTC
.,TRBJ1-1,many,TRBV7-3,17,CASSLMVGRGMNTEAFF,TGTGCCAGCAGCTTAATGGTGGGGCGGGGCATGAACACTGAAGCTTTCTTT
.,TRBJ1-1,many,TRBV6-2/TRBV6-3,16,CASSFGRGLMNTEAFF,TGTGCCAGCAGTTTCGGTCGGGGGCTCATGAACACTGAAGCTTTCTTT
TRBD1,TRBJ2-7,few,TRBV4-3,16,CASSQSPRQGGDEQYF,TGCGCCAGCAGCCAGTCCCCCCGACAGGGGGGCGACGAGCAGTACTTC
.,TRBJ1-4,many,TRBV3-1,16,CASSQDSRVDNEKLFF,TGTGCCAGCAGCCAAGATAGCAGGGTTGATAATGAAAAACTGTTTTTT
.,TRBJ1-2,.,TRBV20-1,15,CSARDRGGGHYGYTF,TGCAGTGCTAGAGATAGGGGTGGAGGGCACTATGGCTACACCTTC
TRBD1,TRBJ2-2,many,TRBV2,16,CASSVAGTENTGELFF,TGTGCCAGCAGTGTGGCCGGGACAGAGAACACCGGGGAGCTGTTTTTT
.,TRBJ2-3,many,TRBV7-9,14,CASSAKGQWDTQYF,TGTGCCAGCAGCGCCAAGGGGCAGTGGGATACGCAGTATTTT
TRBD1,TRBJ1-1,many,TRBV20-1,16,CSARSSTGEDGTEAFF,TGCAGTGCTCGTTCGTCGACAGGGGAGGACGGCACTGAAGCTTTCTTT
TRBD1,TRBJ2-7,many,TRBV28,15,CASREPFQGADEQYF,TGTGCCAGCAGGGAACCGTTTCAGGGGGCCGACGAGCAGTACTTC
TRBD2,TRBJ2-1,few,TRBV7-9,15,CASSQRGTSGNEQFF,TGTGCCAGCAGCCAAAGAGGGACTAGCGGAAATGAGCAGTTCTTC
.,TRBJ2-1,few,TRBV7-3,16,CASSLAGGSGTSEQFF,TGTGCCAGCAGCTTGGCAGGGGGGAGTGGAACCAGTGAGCAGTTCTTC
TRBD1,TRBJ2-3,.,TRBV28,16,CASSLVAGQGADTQYF,TGTGCCAGCAGTTTAGTTGCAGGACAGGGCGCAGATACGCAGTATTTT
.,TRBJ1-5,many,TRBV28,14,CASNQGGQFQPQHF,TGTGCCAGCAATCAAGGGGGGCAGTTTCAGCCCCAGCATTTT
TRBD1,TRBJ2-3,many,TRBV20-1,14,CSARPGQGLDTQYF,TGCAGTGCTAGGCCGGGACAGGGGCTTGATACGCAGTATTTT
.,TRBJ2-5,.,TRBV4-2,15,CASSQVGRGRETQYF,TGTGCCAGCAGCCAAGTTGGTAGGGGCCGAGAGACCCAGTACTTC
.,TRBJ1-2,few,TRBV9,13,CASNRGPSYGYTF,TGTGCCAGCAACCGGGGGCCCTCCTATGGCTACACCTTC
.,TRBJ1-6,.,TRBV4-3,17,CASSQESNPKGASPLHF,TGCGCCAGCAGCCAAGAGAGTAACCCAAAGGGCGCTTCACCCCTCCACTTT
.,TRBJ2-4,.,TRBV4-3,13,CASSQGDQLYQYF,TGCGCCAGCAGCCAAGGGGACCAACTTTATCAGTACTTC
.,TRBJ1-1,many,TRBV9,16,CASSPYQGQSNTEAFF,TGTGCCAGCAGCCCATACCAAGGACAGAGTAACACTGAAGCTTTCTTT
TRBD2,TRBJ2-5,many,TRBV3-1,13,CASSQGISGSPYF,TGTGCCAGCAGCCAAGGAATTAGCGGGAGCCCGTACTTC
TRBD2,TRBJ2-5,many,TRBV27,18,CASSSLEPKRERGETQYF,TGTGCCAGCAGTTCCCTAGAACCCAAGCGGGAGAGGGGAGAGACCCAGTACTTC
TRBD1,TRBJ1-1,many,TRBV12-3/TRBV12-4,18,CASSLVALQGRRNTEAFF,TGTGCCAGCAGCCTAGTGGCGCTACAGGGGAGGAGAAACACTGAAGCTTTCTTT
TRBD1,TRBJ1-2,many,TRBV19,16,CASSIPWQGDTYGYTF,TGTGCCAGTAGTATCCCCTGGCAGGGGGATACGTATGGCTACACCTTC
.,TRBJ2-7,many,TRBV27,14,CASKSTGSSYEQYF,TGTGCCAGCAAGTCAACAGGGAGCTCCTACGAGCAGTACTTC
TRBD2,TRBJ2-1,few,TRBV7-3,17,CASSLTPSGSSYNEQFF,TGTGCCAGCAGCTTAACGCCTAGCGGGAGTTCCTACAATGAGCAGTTCTTC
TRBD2,TRBJ2-7,many,TRBV20-1,16,CSAQGTSGRRTYEQYF,TGCAGTGCCCAAGGGACTAGCGGGAGGCGAACCTACGAGCAGTACTTC
.,TRBJ1-5,many,TRBV12-3/TRBV12-4,18,CASNTQKGRGAGHQPQHF,TGTGCCAGCAACACCCAAAAGGGGAGGGGGGCAGGTCATCAGCCCCAGCATTTT
TRBD1,TRBJ2-3,many,TRBV20-1,15,CSARATGGETDTQYF,TGCAGTGCTAGAGCGACAGGGGGAGAAACAGATACGCAGTATTTT
TRBD2,TRBJ2-1,many,TRBV5-5,15,CASSSSGGRSNEQFF,TGTGCCAGCAGCTCCTCGGGGGGGAGGTCCAATGAGCAGTTCTTC
TRBD2,TRBJ2-1,many,TRBV2,16,CASSESGRDSNNEQFF,TGTGCCAGCAGTGAATCAGGGAGGGATTCGAACAATGAGCAGTTCTTC
TRBD1,TRBJ1-2,.,TRBV9,17,CASSRGMGGQGAGGYTF,TGTGCCAGCAGCCGCGGGATGGGGGGACAGGGGGCCGGTGGCTACACCTTC
.,TRBJ1-1,many,TRBV7-9,14,CASSPQGQLTEAFF,TGTGCCAGCAGCCCACAGGGCCAACTCACTGAAGCTTTCTTT
.,TRBJ2-3,many,TRBV7-2,15,CASSLVTGLDDTQYF,TGTGCCAGCAGCTTAGTGACAGGACTAGACGATACGCAGTATTTT
.,TRBJ1-2,.,TRBV5-6,14,CASSFYARVVSYTF,TGTGCCAGCAGCTTCTATGCCAGGGTAGTTAGCTACACCTTC
.,TRBJ1-4,many,TRBV28,11,CASIANEKLFF,TGTGCCAGCATCGCCAATGAAAAACTGTTTTTT
.,TRBJ1-3,.,TRBV12-3/TRBV12-4,15,CASSSRRSGGNTIYF,TGTGCCAGCTCCAGCAGGCGGAGCGGGGGAAACACCATATATTTT
TRBD2,TRBJ2-1,many,TRBV7-8,16,CASSTHRLAEYNEQFF,TGTGCCAGCAGCACACATCGACTAGCGGAATACAATGAGCAGTTCTTC
.,TRBJ1-1,many,TRBV7-2,15,CASSKRPGAKTEAFF,TGTGCCAGCAGCAAAAGACCGGGGGCGAAAACTGAAGCTTTCTTT
TRBD1,TRBJ2-1,.,TRBV9,16,CASSAGGQGSYNEQFF,TGTGCCAGCAGCGCAGGGGGCCAGGGCTCCTACAATGAGCAGTTCTTC
TRBD1,TRBJ1-2,few,TRBV29-1,15,CSALGAGGTNYGYTF,TGCAGCGCCTTAGGTGCAGGGGGCACTAACTATGGCTACACCTTC
.,TRBJ2-7,many,TRBV7-9,14,CASTLAGIVYEQYF,TGTGCCAGCACCCTGGCAGGGATTGTCTACGAGCAGTACTTC
.,TRBJ2-3,few,TRBV20-1,14,CSATASLSTDTQYF,TGCAGTGCTACTGCCTCTCTAAGCACAGATACGCAGTATTTT
.,TRBJ1-3,many,TRBV9,15,CASSPGTRIRNTIYF,TGTGCCAGCAGCCCTGGGACCCGCATACGAAACACCATATATTTT
.,TRBJ1-1,many,TRBV12-3/TRBV12-4,14,CASSFRGADTEAFF,TGTGCCAGCAGTTTCCGGGGGGCGGACACTGAAGCTTTCTTT
.,TRBJ1-1,many,TRBV3-1,15,CASSQESRLNTEAFF,TGTGCCAGCAGCCAAGAATCCAGGCTGAACACTGAAGCTTTCTTT
TRBD1,TRBJ2-1,few,TRBV6-1,16,CASSQDPGQPYNEQFF,TGTGCCAGCAGCCAGGACCCGGGACAGCCCTACAATGAGCAGTTCTTC
TRBD2,TRBJ2-3,many,TRBV20-1,14,CSARRRGSTDTQYF,TGCAGTGCTAGACGGCGGGGGTCCACAGATACGCAGTATTTT
TRBD1,TRBJ1-1,many,TRBV19,14,CASSRQGLGTEAFF,TGTGCCAGTAGCCGACAGGGATTGGGCACTGAAGCTTTCTTT
.,TRBJ2-3,many,TRBV7-8,15,CASSPGRDRADTQYF,TGTGCCAGCAGCCCTGGTAGGGATCGTGCAGATACGCAGTATTTT
.,TRBJ2-2,many,TRBV18,12,CASSYNTGELFF,TGTGCCAGCTCCTATAACACCGGGGAGCTGTTTTTT
TRBD2,TRBJ2-7,many,TRBV7-8,15,CASSLGKLAVHEQYF,TGTGCCAGCAGCTTAGGAAAACTAGCGGTGCACGAGCAGTACTTC